This T cell receptor beta chain derives from a study of blood T cell repertoires in COVID-19 (dated by TCRdb to 2020 to 2022). In the study overall: The collaborator samples originated in the United States, Italy and Spain and spanned the acute and convalescent phases of COVID-19. Where HLA class I and class II types were available, the types were taken from metadata supplied by the sample provider, not from assay-based typing. The samples were drawn from two sources: the first 160 participants of the ongoing ImmuneRACE study, and fewer than 1,500 subjects contributed by 6 global collaborators. The dataset comprised deeply sampled blood TCRbeta repertoires from subjects exposed to, actively infected with, or recovered from COVID-19. The prospective study material was composed of cDNA or gDNA derived from T cells, B-cell-depleted T cells, or PBMCs. Sample metadata almost always included a de-identified subject ID, COVID-19 status, age in years and sex. The repertoires were released in a freely available public database intended as a resource for research on the immune response to SARS-CoV-2. The research as a whole found: The amount of clinical and demographic metadata varied by source and participant and was provided uncurated.

TCRbeta CDR3 regions were amplified from genomic DNA by means of the immunoSEQ Assay, a bias-controlled multiplex PCR. In the authors' own workflow: Nucleated cell counts per sample were estimated from amplification of reference gene primers within the assay. To quantify the absolute abundance of each unique TCRbeta CDR3 rearrangement, sequence reads were collapsed and filtered. For each sample, productive Simpson clonality was calculated by taking the square root of Simpson's diversity index across productive rearrangements. Not all clones reach the TCRdb copy of this immuneACCESS table, which keeps in-frame sequences only. Checked studies attribute under half of the gap to unresolved V genes and leave the rest unexplained. V and J calls and clone size are those listed in that table; D and trimming were worked out from the DNA. The sample includes about 190,000 clones, with just under 80% observed a single time. 2.5% to 3.5% of the sample goes to the ten largest clones.

This clone was counted only a few times. Which antigen it targets is not known. One base away there is no much larger clone; base qualities are not given. Whole blood was collected in K2EDTA tubes by collaborating institutions according to the institutions' own protocols. For TCRbeta analysis, collaborators shipped samples in one of three forms: frozen whole blood, isolated PBMCs, or DNA extracted from either of those sample types. The CDR3, cysteine through phenylalanine, is 14 amino acids long. The kept DNA is CDR3 alone, 42 bases in frame from the first base. Trimming at the junction amounts to 1 base on V and 4 bases on J, and the germline ends lie 11 bases apart. The CDR1 and CDR2 encoded by the germline V gene (reference sequence) are GTSNPN and SVGIG.

The sequenced material came from peripheral blood. The clonotype was recovered from a woman aged 80 or over with active or convalescent COVID-19. This sequence uses TRBV30 and TRBJ1-5; TRBD1 is a possible D gene, resting on 6 matching bases. The CDR3 sequence is CAWSGGTPNQPQHF. The nucleotide sequence is TGTGCCTGGAGTGGTGGGACACCAAATCAGCCCCAGCATTTT.